This T cell receptor beta chain was sequenced in a study of technical replicates of blood from a few donors. Data came from immunoSEQ multiplex PCR; TCRdb stores just in-frame clones and leaves some out. The table lists tens of thousands of clones, about 87% of them singletons. This clonotype originated in a human donor in good health. Some clones in this sample may be carry-over from other donors' samples. Source material: PBMCs.

CDR3 protein: CAWSSSTGYPRGEQFF. In DNA, the CDR3 is TGTGCCTGGAGTAGTTCGACCGGCTACCCTAGGGGTGAGCAGTTCTTC. The chain links TRBV30 to TRBJ2-1, with D possibly being TRBD1 (5 bases). In germline, CDR1 is GTSNPN, CDR2 SVGIG (reference sequence). This CDR3 contains 16 residues. V shed 2 bases and J shed 9 bases, with 23 bases lying between them.